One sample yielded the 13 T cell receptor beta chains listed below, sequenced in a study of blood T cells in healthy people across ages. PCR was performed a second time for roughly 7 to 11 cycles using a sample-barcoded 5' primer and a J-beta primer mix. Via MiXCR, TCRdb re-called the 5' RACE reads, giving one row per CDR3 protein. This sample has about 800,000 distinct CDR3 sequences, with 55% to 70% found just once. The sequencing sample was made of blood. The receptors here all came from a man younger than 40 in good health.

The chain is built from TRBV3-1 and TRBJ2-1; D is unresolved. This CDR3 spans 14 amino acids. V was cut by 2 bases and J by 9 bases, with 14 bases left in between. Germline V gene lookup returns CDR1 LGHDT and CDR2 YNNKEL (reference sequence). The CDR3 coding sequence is TGTGCCAGCAGCCAAATCAGGCAGTCCAGTGAGCAGTTCTTC. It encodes CASSQIRQSSEQFF.

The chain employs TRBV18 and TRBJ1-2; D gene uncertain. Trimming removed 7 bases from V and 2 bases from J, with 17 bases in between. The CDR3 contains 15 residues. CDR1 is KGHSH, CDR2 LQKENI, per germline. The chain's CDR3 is CASFIGQYTNYGYTF. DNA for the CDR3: TGTGCCAGCTTTATCGGCCAGTACACCAACTATGGCTACACCTTC.

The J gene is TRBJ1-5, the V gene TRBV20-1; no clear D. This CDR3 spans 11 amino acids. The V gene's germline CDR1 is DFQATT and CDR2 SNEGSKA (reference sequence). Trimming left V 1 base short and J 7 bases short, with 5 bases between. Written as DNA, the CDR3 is TGCAGTGCTAGAGCAGGCCAGCCCCAGCATTTT. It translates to CSARAGQPQHF.

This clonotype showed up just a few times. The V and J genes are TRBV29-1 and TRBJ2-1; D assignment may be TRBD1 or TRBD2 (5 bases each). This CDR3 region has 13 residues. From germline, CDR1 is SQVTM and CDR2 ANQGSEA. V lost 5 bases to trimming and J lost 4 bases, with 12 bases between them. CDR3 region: CSVPGTVYNEQFF. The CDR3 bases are TGCAGCGTTCCCGGGACGGTGTACAATGAGCAGTTCTTC.

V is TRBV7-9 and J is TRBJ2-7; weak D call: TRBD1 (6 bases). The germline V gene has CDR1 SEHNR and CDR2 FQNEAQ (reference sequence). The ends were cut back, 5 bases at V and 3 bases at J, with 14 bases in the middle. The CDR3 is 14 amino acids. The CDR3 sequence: CASSPQGPLYEQYF. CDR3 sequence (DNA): TGTGCCAGCAGCCCGCAGGGGCCCCTCTACGAGCAGTACTTC.

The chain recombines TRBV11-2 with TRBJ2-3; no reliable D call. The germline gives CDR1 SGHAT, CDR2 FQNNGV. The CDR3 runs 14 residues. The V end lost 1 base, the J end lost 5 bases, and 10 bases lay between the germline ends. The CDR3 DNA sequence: TGTGCCAGCAGCTTAGGAGTGAATCGAGATACGCAGTATTTT. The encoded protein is CASSLGVNRDTQYF.

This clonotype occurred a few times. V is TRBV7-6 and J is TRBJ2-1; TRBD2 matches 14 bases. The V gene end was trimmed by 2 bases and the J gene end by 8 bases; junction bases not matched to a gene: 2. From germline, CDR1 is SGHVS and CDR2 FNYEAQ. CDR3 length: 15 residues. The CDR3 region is CASSLTTSGRDEQFF. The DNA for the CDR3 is TGTGCCAGCAGCTTAACGACTAGCGGGAGGGATGAGCAGTTCTTC.

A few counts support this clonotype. CDR3 sequence: CASTLDRAAGANVLTF. The CDR3 region has the DNA TGTGCCAGCACCCTGGACAGGGCCGCTGGGGCCAACGTCCTGACTTTC. The rearrangement uses TRBV12-3 or TRBV12-4 and TRBJ2-6; TRBD1 aligns across 8 bases. The CDR3 spans 16 residues. V lost 7 bases to trimming and J lost 2 bases; unmatched junction nucleotides: 7.

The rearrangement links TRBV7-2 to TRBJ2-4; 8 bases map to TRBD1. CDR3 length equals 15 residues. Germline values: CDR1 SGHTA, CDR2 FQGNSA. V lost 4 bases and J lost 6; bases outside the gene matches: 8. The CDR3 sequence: CASSSAGQGGNIQYF. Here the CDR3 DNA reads TGTGCCAGCAGCTCAGCTGGACAGGGTGGAAACATTCAGTACTTC.

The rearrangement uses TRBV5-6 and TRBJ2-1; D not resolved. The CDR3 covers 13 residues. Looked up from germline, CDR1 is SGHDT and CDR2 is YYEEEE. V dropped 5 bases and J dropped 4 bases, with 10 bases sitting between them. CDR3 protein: CASSPTLYNEQFF. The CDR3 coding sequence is TGTGCCAGCAGTCCAACCCTATACAATGAGCAGTTCTTC. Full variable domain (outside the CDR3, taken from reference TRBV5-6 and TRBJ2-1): DAGVTQSPTHLIKTRGQQVTLRCSPKSGHDTVSWYQQALGQGPQFIFQYYEEEERQRGNFPDRFSGHQFPNYSSELNVNALLLGDSALYLCASSPTLYNEQFFGPGTRLTVL.

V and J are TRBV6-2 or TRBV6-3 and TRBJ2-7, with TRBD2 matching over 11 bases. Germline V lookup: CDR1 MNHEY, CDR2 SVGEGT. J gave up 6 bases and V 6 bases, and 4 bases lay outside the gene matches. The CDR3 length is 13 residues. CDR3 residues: CASSGTSGAEQYF. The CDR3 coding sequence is TGTGCCAGCAGCGGGACTAGCGGAGCCGAGCAGTACTTC.

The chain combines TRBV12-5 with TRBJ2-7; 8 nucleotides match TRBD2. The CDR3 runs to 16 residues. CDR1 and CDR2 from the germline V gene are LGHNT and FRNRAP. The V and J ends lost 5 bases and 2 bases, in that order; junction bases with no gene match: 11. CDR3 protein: CASGIESGRLTYEQYF. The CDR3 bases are TGTGCTAGTGGTATCGAGAGCGGGAGATTAACCTACGAGCAGTACTTC.

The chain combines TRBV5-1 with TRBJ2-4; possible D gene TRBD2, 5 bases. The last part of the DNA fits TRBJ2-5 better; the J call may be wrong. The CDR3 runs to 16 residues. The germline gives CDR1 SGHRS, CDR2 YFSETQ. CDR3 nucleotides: TGCGCCAGCCGCCTTGGGGAGTCGAGAATAATAGAGACCCAGTACTTC. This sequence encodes CASRLGESRIIETQYF.